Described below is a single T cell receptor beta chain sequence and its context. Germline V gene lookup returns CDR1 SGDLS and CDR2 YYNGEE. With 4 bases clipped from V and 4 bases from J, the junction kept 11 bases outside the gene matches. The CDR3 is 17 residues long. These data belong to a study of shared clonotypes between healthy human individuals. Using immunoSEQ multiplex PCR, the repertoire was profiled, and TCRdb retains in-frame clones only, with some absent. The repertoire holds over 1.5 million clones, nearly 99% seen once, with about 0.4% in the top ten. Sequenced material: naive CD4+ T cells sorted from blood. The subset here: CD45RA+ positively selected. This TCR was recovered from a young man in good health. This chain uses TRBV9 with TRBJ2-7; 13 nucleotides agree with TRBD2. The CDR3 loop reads CASSTGTSGKIRYEQYF. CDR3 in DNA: TGTGCCAGCAGCACTGGGACTAGCGGGAAGATTAGGTACGAGCAGTACTTC. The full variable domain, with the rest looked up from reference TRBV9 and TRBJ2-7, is DSGVTQTPKHLITATGQRVTLRCSPRSGDLSVYWYQQSLDQGLQFLIQYYNGEERAKGNILERFSAQQFPDLHSELNLSSLELGDSALYFCASSTGTSGKIRYEQYFGPGTRLTVT.